Listed below are T cell receptor beta chains from one sample, sequenced in a study of blood T cell repertoires in COVID-19. Libraries were prepared by immunoSEQ multiplex PCR; TCRdb keeps only in-frame clonotypes and omits some of them. The table has roughly 280,000 clones, 70% to 90% seen once. Input material: peripheral blood. The receptors shown here come from a woman between 70 and 85 years old with acute or convalescent COVID-19. Each CDR3 is given with its conserved first and last residue. D genes are given only for firm matches. Clone size is given for some rows only: seen once, a few or many times, or a class if the clone is expanded.

v_call	clone_size	j_call	d_call	cdr3_aa	cdr3_nt
TRBV19	-	TRBJ2-3	-	CASSSTGHSGDTQYF	TGTGCCAGTAGCTCCACAGGACACAGTGGGGATACGCAGTATTTT
TRBV3-1/TRBV3-2	-	TRBJ2-5	TRBD1	CASSPDRGLRSRETQYF	TGTGCCAGCAGCCCGGACAGGGGGCTCAGGAGTCGAGAGACCCAGTACTTC
TRBV4-2	-	TRBJ1-2	TRBD1	CASSRAGTGVGGYTF	TGTGCCAGCAGCCGCGCCGGGACAGGGGTTGGCGGCTACACCTTC
TRBV7-2	-	TRBJ1-5	-	CASSSTTRGGNQPQHF	TGTGCCAGCAGCTCGACCACCAGGGGAGGCAATCAGCCCCAGCATTTT
TRBV15	-	TRBJ2-1	TRBD1	CATSMGTGRGSNEQFF	TGTGCCACCAGCATGGGGACAGGCCGGGGCTCCAATGAGCAGTTCTTC
TRBV5-1	-	TRBJ2-5	-	CASRSQETQYF	TGCGCCAGCCGGAGTCAAGAGACCCAGTACTTC
TRBV5-8	-	TRBJ1-1	TRBD1	CASSLDRGLGAFF	TGTGCCAGCAGCTTGGACAGGGGGCTGGGGGCTTTCTTT
TRBV2	once	TRBJ2-1	-	CASSERGFSSYEQFF	TGTGCCAGCAGTGAACGGGGTTTTTCCTCTTATGAGCAGTTCTTC
TRBV2	-	TRBJ1-5	-	CASSGDSNQPQHF	TGTGCCAGCAGTGGAGATAGCAATCAGCCCCAGCATTTT
TRBV7-2	-	TRBJ1-5	-	CASGERGPQHF	TGTGCCAGCGGCGAACGAGGGCCCCAGCATTTT
TRBV3-1/TRBV3-2	-	TRBJ1-4	TRBD1	CASSRTGGEEKLFF	TGTGCCAGCAGCCGGACAGGGGGAGAAGAAAAACTGTTTTTT
TRBV30	-	TRBJ2-1	TRBD2	CACTSGGGYNEQFF	TGTGCCTGCACAAGCGGGGGTGGCTACAATGAGCAGTTCTTC
TRBV3-1/TRBV3-2	-	TRBJ1-2	-	CASSQDGQYGYTF	TGTGCCAGCAGCCAAGATGGACAGTATGGCTACACCTTC
TRBV20-1	-	TRBJ1-1	TRBD1	CSARDRGGAFF	TGCAGTGCGAGGGACAGGGGGGGAGCTTTCTTT
TRBV11-2	once	TRBJ2-5	-	CASSAGQRKETQYF	TGTGCCAGCAGCGCCGGACAGAGGAAAGAGACCCAGTACTTC
TRBV13	-	TRBJ2-1	TRBD2	CASSPRTSWAEQFF	TGTGCCAGCAGCCCCCGGACTAGTTGGGCTGAGCAGTTCTTC
TRBV5-1	-	TRBJ2-3	-	CASSLGPTGPTNTQYF	TGCGCCAGCAGCTTGGGCCCTACAGGGCCCACAAATACGCAGTATTTT
TRBV7-2	-	TRBJ2-3	-	CASSLEAGLKTDTQYF	TGTGCCAGCAGCTTAGAGGCGGGGTTGAAAACAGATACGCAGTATTTT
TRBV10-1	-	TRBJ1-5	TRBD1	CASRRNRGRNQPQHF	TGCGCCAGCAGAAGGAACAGGGGGCGTAATCAGCCCCAGCATTTT
TRBV12-3/TRBV12-4	-	TRBJ1-5	-	CASSLTTDQPQHF	TGTGCCAGCAGTTTAACTACGGATCAGCCCCAGCATTTT
TRBV20-1	-	TRBJ2-7	-	CSASARDGYEQYF	TGCAGTGCTAGTGCCCGCGATGGCTACGAGCAGTACTTC
TRBV7-3	-	TRBJ1-5	-	CASSLPLRDGRNQPQHF	TGTGCCAGCAGCTTACCCCTAAGGGACGGGAGAAATCAGCCCCAGCATTTT
TRBV18	once	TRBJ2-3	TRBD2	CASSRVKAAGTSGTDTQYF	TGTGCCAGCTCACGCGTAAAGGCAGCCGGGACTAGCGGTACAGATACGCAGTATTTT
TRBV9	-	TRBJ1-2	-	CASSVTGLVANYGYTF	TGTGCCAGCAGCGTAACGGGACTTGTGGCTAACTATGGCTACACCTTC
TRBV7-8	-	TRBJ2-1	-	CASSFPRVWGGANNEQFF	TGTGCCAGCAGCTTCCCCCGAGTCTGGGGGGGGGCCAACAATGAGCAGTTCTTC
TRBV6-5	-	TRBJ1-2	-	CASRRQDYGYTF	TGTGCCAGCAGGCGCCAGGACTATGGCTACACCTTC
TRBV5-1	-	TRBJ1-4	TRBD1	CASAPGTGSEKLFF	TGCGCCAGCGCTCCCGGGACAGGGTCGGAAAAACTGTTTTTT
TRBV25-1	once	TRBJ2-5	-	CASGRQAAPQETQYF	TGTGCCAGCGGTCGACAGGCGGCCCCCCAAGAGACCCAGTACTTC
TRBV5-6	once	TRBJ2-3	-	CASSPVGGADTQYF	TGTGCCAGCAGCCCCGTTGGGGGCGCGGATACGCAGTATTTT
TRBV5-1	once	TRBJ1-1	-	CASSLSRSFGSEAFF	TGCGCCAGCAGCTTGAGCCGTTCCTTCGGGTCTGAAGCTTTCTTT
TRBV5-6	-	TRBJ1-5	-	CASSFGQFPSNQPQHF	TGTGCCAGCAGCTTTGGGCAGTTTCCTAGCAATCAGCCCCAGCATTTT
TRBV6-1	-	TRBJ2-1	-	CASSERLARSYNEQFF	TGTGCCAGCAGTGAAAGGTTAGCTAGGAGTTACAATGAGCAGTTCTTC
TRBV7-9	-	TRBJ1-4	-	CASSLAAPTNEKLFF	TGTGCCAGCAGCTTAGCGGCACCAACTAATGAAAAACTGTTTTTT